This TCR beta chain was sequenced in a study of T-cell reconstitution after alpha-beta-depleted transplantation in children. The study's findings and limits: T-cell counts and diversity at one year following transplant were attributed mainly to newly produced T cells. In some patients, recipient T cells and intrathymic progenitors surviving conditioning explained high day-60 diversity. Alpha-beta T cells about two months after transplant reportedly derived from several hundred expanded graft clones.

For TCRbeta, the library was prepared with unique molecular identifiers. TCRdb recomputed calls from the PCR reads with MiXCR, one row per CDR3 protein. The sample lists 330,000 or so distinct CDR3 sequences; 6.5% to 9% were seen once. This clonotype was seen at least ten times. Its target is unknown. The source of this sequence is a female patient aged 2 to 10 who had a stem cell transplant for Fanconi anemia, so the T cells may come from the graft donor. The material sequenced was peripheral blood, taken 360 days after TCRalphabeta/CD19-depleted stem cell transplant.

CDR3 bases: TGCAGTGCTAGGGGGACAGGGACCCTAAGCAATCAGCCCCAGCATTTT. This translates into CSARGTGTLSNQPQHF. This chain joins TRBV20-1 and TRBJ1-5; 9 positions agree with TRBD1. The J segment lost 1 base and the V segment lost 3 bases, leaving 7 bases of the junction unmatched. The length of the CDR3 is 16 residues. CDR1 is DFQATT and CDR2 is SNEGSKA in the germline V gene (reference sequence).